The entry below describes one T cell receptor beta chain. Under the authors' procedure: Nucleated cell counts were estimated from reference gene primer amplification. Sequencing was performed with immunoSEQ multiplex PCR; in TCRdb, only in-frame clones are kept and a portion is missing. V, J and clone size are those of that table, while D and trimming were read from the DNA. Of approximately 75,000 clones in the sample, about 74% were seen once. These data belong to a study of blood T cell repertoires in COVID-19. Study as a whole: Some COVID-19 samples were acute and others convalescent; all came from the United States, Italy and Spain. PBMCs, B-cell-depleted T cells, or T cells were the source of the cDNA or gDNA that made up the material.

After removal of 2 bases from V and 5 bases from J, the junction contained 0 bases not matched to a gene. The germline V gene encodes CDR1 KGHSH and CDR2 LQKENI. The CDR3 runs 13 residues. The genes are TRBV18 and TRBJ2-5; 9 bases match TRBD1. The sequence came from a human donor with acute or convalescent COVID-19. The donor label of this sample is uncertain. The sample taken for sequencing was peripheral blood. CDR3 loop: CASSPGQGETQYF. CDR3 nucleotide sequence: TGTGCCAGCTCACCAGGACAGGGGGAGACCCAGTACTTC.